These 13 T cell receptor beta chains originate from one sample sequenced in a study of identical twins. MiXCR was run by TCRdb on the 5' RACE reads, yielding one entry per CDR3 protein. The top ten clones hold around 5.4% of a sample with roughly 240,000 distinct CDR3 sequences, approximately 8% of them seen once. The same data also contributed to another study, on yellow fever vaccine responses in identical twins.

Material: CD8+ T cells sorted from blood. The source is a woman aged 18-29 years in good health.

This rearrangement joins TRBV20-1 to TRBJ2-7; the D gene is possibly TRBD1 (5 bases). Germline V gene sequence: CDR1 DFQATT, CDR2 SNEGSKA (reference sequence). Trimming removed 3 bases from V and 2 bases from J, with 11 bases in between. This CDR3 is 13 amino acids long. The CDR3 reads CSARPPGTYEQYV. CDR3 sequence (DNA): TGCAGTGCTAGGCCCCCAGGGACCTACGAGCAGTACGTC.

The genes are TRBV7-6 and TRBJ2-3; the match to TRBD2 covers 11 bases. V shed 1 base, J shed 2 bases, and the junction held 17 bases outside the gene matches. The CDR3 is made up of 21 amino acids. CDR1 is SGHVS, CDR2 FNYEAQ, per germline. The CDR3 sequence: CASSLGASSGGISYITDTQYF. DNA of the CDR3: TGTGCCAGCAGCTTAGGTGCTTCTAGCGGGGGGATTTCATATATCACAGATACGCAGTATTTT.

This clonotype turned up a few times. The genes are TRBV5-4 and TRBJ2-1; the D is unclear. From germline, CDR1 is SGHNT and CDR2 YYREEE (reference sequence). This CDR3 has 13 amino acids. The V gene lost 1 base and the J gene lost 9 bases, with 11 bases spanning the gap. This CDR3 reads CASSLSQAIEQFF. The CDR3, as DNA: TGTGCCAGCAGCTTGTCGCAAGCGATTGAGCAGTTCTTC.

The rearrangement uses TRBV12-5 and TRBJ2-3, with 8 bases fitting TRBD1. The CDR3 spans 16 residues. V gave up 1 base and J gave up 6 bases; unmatched junction bases: 9. Germline V gives CDR1 LGHNT, CDR2 FRNRAP. The CDR3 sequence is CASGLAGGQAQDTQYF. The CDR3 region has the DNA TGTGCTAGTGGTTTGGCCGGGGGACAGGCACAGGATACGCAGTATTTT. Full variable domain (rest looked up from reference TRBV12-5 and TRBJ2-3): DARVTQTPRHKVTEMGQEVTMRCQPILGHNTVFWYRQTMMQGLELLAYFRNRAPLDDSGMPKDRFSAEMPDATLATLKIQPSEPRDSAVYFCASGLAGGQAQDTQYFGPGTRLTVL.

This clonotype came up a few times. The chain employs TRBV7-8 and TRBJ2-7; D is ambiguous. V dropped 5 bases and J dropped 4 bases, with 6 bases sitting between them. Germline V gene sequence: CDR1 SGHVS, CDR2 FQNEAQ. The CDR3 is 11 residues long. The CDR3 sequence: CASSLKYEQYF. The CDR3 coding sequence is TGTGCCAGCAGCCTAAAGTACGAGCAGTACTTC.

This clonotype came up a few times. In nucleotides, the CDR3 is TGTGCCAGCAGCGTACCCTTTGGGGGGCTGACCGGGGAGCTGTTTTTT. Protein sequence: CASSVPFGGLTGELFF. V and J are TRBV7-6 and TRBJ2-2; D is tentatively TRBD1 or TRBD2 (6 bases each). The CDR3 totals 16 residues. Trimming removed 5 bases at V and 5 bases at J, with 18 bases between. Germline-derived CDR1 and CDR2 are SGHVS and FNYEAQ.

This chain links TRBV6-1 with TRBJ2-3, with 11 bases identical to TRBD2. J gave up 6 bases and V 6 bases, and 8 bases lay outside the gene matches. In germline, CDR1 is MNHNS, CDR2 SASEGT. The CDR3 totals 15 residues. DNA of the CDR3: TGTGCCAGCAGGAATAGCGGGGGGGCCTCGGATACGCAGTATTTT. It is translated as CASRNSGGASDTQYF.

Only a few counts were recorded for this clonotype. The chain carries TRBV6-1 and TRBJ1-2; D is possibly TRBD1 (5 bases). Germline-derived CDR1 and CDR2 are MNHNS and SASEGT. The CDR3 has 15 residues. V was clipped by 0 bases and J by 2 bases, with 10 bases between them. The DNA for the CDR3 is TGTGCCAGCAGTGAAGCAACAGGACCAAACTATGGCTACACCTTC. Its protein product is CASSEATGPNYGYTF.

At least ten counts were recorded for this clonotype. This chain links TRBV28 with TRBJ1-5, with 8 positions matching TRBD1. J gave up 4 bases and V 2 bases, and 7 bases lay outside the gene matches. The CDR3 is 16 amino acids. Germline-derived CDR1 and CDR2 are MDHEN and SYDVKM. The CDR3 nucleotides read TGTGCCAGCAGTTTAATCCCAGGGGGCCTTAATCAGCCCCAGCATTTT. Amino acid sequence: CASSLIPGGLNQPQHF.

This clonotype turned up a few times. The CDR3 coding sequence is TGTGCCAGCAGTTACACCTCAGGGGTCACCTACAATGAGCAGTTCTTC. The encoded protein is CASSYTSGVTYNEQFF. The chain carries TRBV6-5 and TRBJ2-1; tentatively, D is TRBD1 (6 bases). This CDR3 spans 16 amino acids. Germline values: CDR1 MNHEY, CDR2 SVGAGI. Trimming stripped 2 bases from V and 2 bases from J, with 13 bases between.

This sequence joins TRBV29-1 and TRBJ2-2; D unresolved. This CDR3 has 12 amino acids. Trimming stripped 2 bases from V and 8 bases from J, with 9 bases between. The V gene's germline CDR1 is SQVTM and CDR2 ANQGSEA. For the CDR3, the DNA is TGCAGCGTTGAATCCAGCTCGGGGGAGCTGTTTTTT. It encodes CSVESSSGELFF.

The V and J genes are TRBV27 and TRBJ2-7; D may match TRBD1 or TRBD2 (6 bases each). The CDR3 runs to 13 residues. Germline CDR1 reads MNHEY; CDR2 reads SMNVEV (reference sequence). V lost 6 bases to trimming and J lost 7 bases, with 16 bases between them. Here the CDR3 DNA reads TGTGCCAGCAGCCCTCCCGGGGGCAGGGAGCAGTACGTC. Protein product: CASSPPGGREQYV.

Only a few counts were recorded for this clonotype. The CDR3 sequence: CSGRGRGHEKLFF. For the CDR3, the DNA is TGCAGCGGCCGGGGGAGGGGGCATGAAAAACTGTTTTTT. The chain is built from TRBV29-1 and TRBJ1-4; 7 bases agree with TRBD1. V was clipped by 7 bases and J by 6 bases; unmatched bases: 8. Germline V CDR1 and CDR2: SQVTM, ANQGSEA. This CDR3 spans 13 amino acids.